Given below is one T cell receptor beta chain in context. The study drew participants aged about 18 to 89 years from 20 to 30 US areas. Cohorts were based on clinical histories the participants reported. This entry comes from a study of blood T cell repertoires in COVID-19. Study context: Both acute and convalescent COVID-19 samples were obtained from the United States, Italy and Spain. From T cells, B-cell-depleted T cells, or PBMCs came the material, which was cDNA or gDNA.

Some clones are missing from TCRdb's copy, which holds only in-frame ones; the method was immunoSEQ multiplex PCR. Counted here are 150,000 to 200,000 clones, about 84% occurring once; the ten biggest clones make up around 5.3%. The TCR originated in a woman between 35 and 50 years old with acute COVID-19. The sequencing sample was made of PBMCs or T cells enriched from blood (not recorded which).

The CDR3 bases are TGTGCCAGCAGCCTCCGGGGAATCCCTAATTCACCCCTCCACTTT. Translated: CASSLRGIPNSPLHF. This chain uses TRBV7-3 with TRBJ1-6; D ambiguous. Germline V CDR1 and CDR2: SGHTA, FQGTGA. V dropped 5 bases and J dropped 6 bases, with 14 bases sitting between them. The CDR3 length is 15 residues.